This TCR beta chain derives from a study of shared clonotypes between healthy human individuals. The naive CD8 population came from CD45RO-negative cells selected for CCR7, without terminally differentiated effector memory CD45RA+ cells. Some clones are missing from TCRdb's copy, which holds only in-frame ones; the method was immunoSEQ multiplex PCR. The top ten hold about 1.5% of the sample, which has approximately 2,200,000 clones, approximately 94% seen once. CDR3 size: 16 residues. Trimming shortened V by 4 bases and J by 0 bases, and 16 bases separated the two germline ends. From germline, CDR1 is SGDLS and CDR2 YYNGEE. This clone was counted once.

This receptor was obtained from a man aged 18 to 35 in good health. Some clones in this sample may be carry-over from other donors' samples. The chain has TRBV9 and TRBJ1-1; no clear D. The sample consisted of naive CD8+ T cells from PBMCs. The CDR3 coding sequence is TGTGCCAGCAGCCCCCACCGTAGAGGCCTGAACACTGAAGCTTTCTTT. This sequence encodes CASSPHRRGLNTEAFF.